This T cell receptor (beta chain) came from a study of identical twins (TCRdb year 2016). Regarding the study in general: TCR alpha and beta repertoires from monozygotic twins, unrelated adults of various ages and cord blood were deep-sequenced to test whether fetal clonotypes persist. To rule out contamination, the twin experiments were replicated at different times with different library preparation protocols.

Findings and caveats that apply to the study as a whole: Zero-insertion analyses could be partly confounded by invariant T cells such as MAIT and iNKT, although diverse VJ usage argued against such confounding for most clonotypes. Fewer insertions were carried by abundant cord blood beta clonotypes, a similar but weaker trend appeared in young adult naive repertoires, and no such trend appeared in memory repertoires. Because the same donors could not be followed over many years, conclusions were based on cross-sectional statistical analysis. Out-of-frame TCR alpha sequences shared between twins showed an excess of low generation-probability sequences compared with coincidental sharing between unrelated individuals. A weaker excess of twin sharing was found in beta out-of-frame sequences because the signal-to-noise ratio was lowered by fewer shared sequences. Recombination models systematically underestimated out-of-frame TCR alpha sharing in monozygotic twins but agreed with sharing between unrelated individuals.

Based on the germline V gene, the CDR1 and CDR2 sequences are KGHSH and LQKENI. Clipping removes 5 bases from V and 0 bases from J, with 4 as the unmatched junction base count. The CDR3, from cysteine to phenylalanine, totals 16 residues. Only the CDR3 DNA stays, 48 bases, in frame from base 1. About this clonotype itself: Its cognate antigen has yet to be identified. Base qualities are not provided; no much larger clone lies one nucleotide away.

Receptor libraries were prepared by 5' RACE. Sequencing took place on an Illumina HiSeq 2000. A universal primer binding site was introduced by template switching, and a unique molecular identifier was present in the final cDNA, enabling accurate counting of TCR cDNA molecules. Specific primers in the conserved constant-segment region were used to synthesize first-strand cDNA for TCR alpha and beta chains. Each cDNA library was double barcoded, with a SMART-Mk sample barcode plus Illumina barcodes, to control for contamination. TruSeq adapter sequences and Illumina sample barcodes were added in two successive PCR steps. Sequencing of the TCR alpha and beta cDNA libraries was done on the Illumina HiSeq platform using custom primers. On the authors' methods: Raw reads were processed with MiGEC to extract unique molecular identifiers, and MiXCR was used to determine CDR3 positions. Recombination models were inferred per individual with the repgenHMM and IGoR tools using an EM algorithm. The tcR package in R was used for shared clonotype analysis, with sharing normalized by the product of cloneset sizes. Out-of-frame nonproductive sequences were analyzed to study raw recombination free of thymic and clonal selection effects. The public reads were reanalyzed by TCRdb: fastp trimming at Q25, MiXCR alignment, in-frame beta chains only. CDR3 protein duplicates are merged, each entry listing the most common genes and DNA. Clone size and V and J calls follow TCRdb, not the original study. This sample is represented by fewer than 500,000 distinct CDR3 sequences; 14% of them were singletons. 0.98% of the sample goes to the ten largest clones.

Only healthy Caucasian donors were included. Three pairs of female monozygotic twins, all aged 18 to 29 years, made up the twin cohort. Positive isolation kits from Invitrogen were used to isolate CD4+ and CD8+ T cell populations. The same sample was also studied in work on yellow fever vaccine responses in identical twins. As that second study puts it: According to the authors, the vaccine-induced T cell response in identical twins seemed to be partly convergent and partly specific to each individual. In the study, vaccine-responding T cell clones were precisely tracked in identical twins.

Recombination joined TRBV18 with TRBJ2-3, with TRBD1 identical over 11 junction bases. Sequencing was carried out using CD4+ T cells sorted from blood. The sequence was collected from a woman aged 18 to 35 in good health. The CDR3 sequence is CASSSDRGRSTDTQYF. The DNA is TGTGCCAGCTCATCGGACAGGGGGCGAAGCACAGATACGCAGTATTTT.